These 21 T cell receptor beta chains were sequenced from one sample in a study of T cells in Graves' hyperthyroidism and ophthalmopathy. Regions amplified from RNA transcripts were the TCR beta CDR3 regions. Using the HTBI primer set, a first-round RT-PCR was run on the TCR CDR3. TCRdb independently ran MiXCR on the multiplex PCR reads; one entry per CDR3 protein. The sample has 200,000 to 250,000 distinct CDR3 sequences, over 15% seen once. Sequenced: blood. These receptors came from a man over 45 with Graves' hyperthyroidism.

The chain has TRBV12-3 or TRBV12-4 and TRBJ2-7; tentatively, D is TRBD2 (6 bases). This CDR3 has 15 amino acids. With 5 bases removed from V and 3 bases from J, the gap between germline ends came to 17 bases. The CDR3 sequence: CASSRKAGRDYEQYF. In DNA, the CDR3 is TGTGCCAGCAGTCGGAAGGCGGGGAGAGACTACGAGCAGTACTTC.

Many counts were recorded for this clonotype. The V and J genes are TRBV10-3 and TRBJ2-7; D gene uncertain. Germline-derived CDR1 and CDR2 are ENHRY and SYGVKD. Trimming removed 8 bases from V and 3 bases from J, with 11 bases in between. The CDR3 loop spans 12 amino acids. The CDR3 nucleotides read TGTGCCATCCGCCAGGACGGCTACGAGCAGTACTTC. The encoded protein is CAIRQDGYEQYF.

This clonotype was seen a handful of times. This chain links TRBV2 with TRBJ1-3; D unclear. The CDR3 runs 14 residues. Germline-derived CDR1 and CDR2 are SNHLY and FYNNEI. V was cut by 0 bases and J by 5 bases, with 8 bases left in between. The CDR3 loop is CASSEAGGRNTIYF. DNA for the CDR3: TGTGCCAGCAGTGAAGCAGGCGGACGAAACACCATATATTTT. Full variable domain (outside the CDR3, taken from reference TRBV2 and TRBJ1-3): EPEVTQTPSHQVTQMGQEVILRCVPISNHLYFYWYRQILGQKVEFLVSFYNNEISEKSEIFDDQFSVERPDGSNFTLKIRSTKLEDSAMYFCASSEAGGRNTIYFGEGSWLTVV.

This clonotype has more than one count but fewer than ten. The CDR3 region has the DNA TGTGCCAGCAGCCAGAGACAGAATAATTCACCCCTCCACTTT. This gives the protein CASSQRQNNSPLHF. The rearrangement uses TRBV3-1 and TRBJ1-6; tentative D call: TRBD1 (5 bases). The CDR3 is 14 residues long. Trimming pared 3 bases from V and 5 bases from J, leaving 8 bases between. Germline V gene lookup returns CDR1 LGHDT and CDR2 YNNKEL (reference sequence).

This clonotype was recorded many times. This sequence joins TRBV29-1 and TRBJ1-1; the D is unclear. This CDR3 spans 13 amino acids. Germline V gives CDR1 SQVTM, CDR2 ANQGSEA. The V end lost 5 bases, the J end lost 0 bases, and 10 bases lay between the germline ends. In DNA, the CDR3 is TGCAGCGTTATGGGAAAAATGAACACTGAAGCTTTCTTT. Protein sequence: CSVMGKMNTEAFF.

The J gene is TRBJ2-1, the V gene TRBV10-3; TRBD2 might be the D (6 bases). The ends were cut back, 7 bases at V and 6 bases at J, with 13 bases in the middle. This CDR3 spans 13 amino acids. CDR1 is ENHRY and CDR2 is SYGVKD in the germline V gene. CDR3 region: CAIMNGRGNEQFF. CDR3 DNA: TGTGCCATCATGAACGGGAGAGGCAATGAGCAGTTCTTC.

The sample holds many counts of this clonotype. This chain links TRBV27 with TRBJ2-7, with a weak D call TRBD2 (5 bases). Per the germline V gene, CDR1 is MNHEY and CDR2 is SMNVEV (reference sequence). Trimming left V 6 bases short and J 7 bases short, with 13 bases between. The CDR3 spans 12 residues. CDR3 nucleotides: TGTGCCAGCAGCCCGCCCCGAGGGGAGCAGTACTTC. It yields the protein CASSPPRGEQYF.

This chain uses TRBV20-1 with TRBJ2-3; 9 positions agree with TRBD2. This CDR3 is built from 13 residues. Germline CDR1 reads DFQATT; CDR2 reads SNEGSKA (reference sequence). CDR3 coding DNA: TGCAGGGCGGGGGGGTCTAGCACAGATACGCAGTATTTT. It encodes CRAGGSSTDTQYF.

V gene TRBV18 combines with J gene TRBJ2-3; D gene ambiguous. This CDR3 is 11 amino acids long. Germline-derived CDR1 and CDR2 are KGHSH and LQKENI. The germline V and J ends were trimmed by 6 bases and 6 bases, with 7 bases remaining between them. The chain's CDR3 is CASSPMDTQYF. For the CDR3, the DNA is TGTGCCAGCTCGCCGATGGATACGCAGTATTTT.

This clonotype has ten or more counts. V usage is TRBV7-2 and J usage is TRBJ2-7, with 11 bases matching TRBD2. CDR1 and CDR2 from the germline V gene are SGHTA and FQGNSA. This CDR3 comprises 16 residues. V lost 2 bases to trimming and J lost 3 bases; unmatched junction nucleotides: 6. CDR3 nucleotides: TGTGCCAGCAGCTTAAGAGGGACTAGCGGAGGCTACGAGCAGTACTTC. Protein product: CASSLRGTSGGYEQYF. Using reference TRBV7-2 and TRBJ2-7 for the parts outside the CDR3, the full variable domain is GAGVSQSPSNKVTEKGKDVELRCDPISGHTALYWYRQSLGQGLEFLIYFQGNSAPDKSGLPSDRFSAERTGGSVSTLTIQRTQQEDSAVYLCASSLRGTSGGYEQYFGPGTRLTVT.

This clonotype was counted between two and nine times. The chain joins TRBV7-9 to TRBJ1-5, with D unclear. Looked up from germline, CDR1 is SEHNR and CDR2 is FQNEAQ (reference sequence). V was trimmed by 1 base and J by 5 bases, leaving 3 bases between them. This CDR3 region has 12 residues. The CDR3 loop reads CASSLGHQPQHF. CDR3 DNA: TGTGCCAGCAGCTTAGGACATCAGCCCCAGCATTTT.

This chain joins TRBV20-1 and TRBJ2-5; 7 bases align to TRBD2. The germline V gene encodes CDR1 DFQATT and CDR2 SNEGSKA (reference sequence). The CDR3 totals 14 residues. The junction had 10 bases not matched to a gene; V was cut back by 6 bases and J by 3 bases. The CDR3 here is CSAPTGGSKETQYF. CDR3 sequence (DNA): TGCAGTGCCCCCACCGGCGGGAGCAAAGAGACCCAGTACTTC.

This chain joins TRBV7-9 and TRBJ2-5; D is possibly TRBD2 (6 bases). CDR3 length equals 11 residues. Germline lookup yields CDR1 SEHNR and CDR2 FQNEAQ (reference sequence). Between the trimmed V and J ends, which lost 4 bases and 12 bases, there was a span of 12 bases. For the CDR3, the DNA is TGTGCCAGCAGCTCTAGCGATTCAGAGTACTTC. Translating gives CASSSSDSEYF.

In its sample, this clonotype was seen a few times. V is TRBV30 and J is TRBJ2-1; 8 nucleotides agree with TRBD2. Per germline, CDR1 GTSNPN and CDR2 SVGIG (reference sequence). V gave up 2 bases and J gave up 5 bases; unmatched junction bases: 14. The CDR3 contains 17 residues. CDR3 in DNA: TGTGCCTGGAGTCCCTCATTTTTTAGCGGGGTAAACAATGAGCAGTTCTTC. It encodes CAWSPSFFSGVNNEQFF.

The chain couples TRBV5-8 to TRBJ1-2; D unclear. The CDR3 has 13 residues. CDR1 is SGHTS and CDR2 is YDEGEE in the germline V gene. Trimming took off 2 bases at V and 4 bases at J, with 9 bases between the two ends. The CDR3 DNA is TGTGCCAGCAGCTTAGGGCGGCTCTATGGCTACACCTTC. It yields the protein CASSLGRLYGYTF.

This clonotype was seen ten or more times. The chain employs TRBV2 and TRBJ1-6, with a possible D match to TRBD1 (5 bases). The germline CDR1 and CDR2 sequences are SNHLY and FYNNEI. The CDR3 sequence is 15 residues long. V was clipped by 2 bases and J by 10 bases, with 15 bases between them. CDR3 amino acids: CASSERRQGRSPLHF. The DNA for the CDR3 is TGTGCCAGCAGTGAACGGCGTCAGGGACGCTCACCCCTCCACTTT. Using reference TRBV2 and TRBJ1-6 for the parts outside the CDR3, the full variable domain is EPEVTQTPSHQVTQMGQEVILRCVPISNHLYFYWYRQILGQKVEFLVSFYNNEISEKSEIFDDQFSVERPDGSNFTLKIRSTKLEDSAMYFCASSERRQGRSPLHFGNGTRLTVT.

The chain couples TRBV29-1 to TRBJ1-1, with a possible D match to TRBD1 (5 bases). Germline CDR1 is SQVTM and CDR2 is ANQGSEA. The V and J ends lost 5 bases and 7 bases respectively, with 14 bases between them. The CDR3 loop spans 12 amino acids. The CDR3 DNA is TGCAGCGTTCTAAGGGGAAGAGGTGAAGCTTTCTTT. This sequence encodes CSVLRGRGEAFF.

The V and J genes are TRBV11-2 and TRBJ2-5; 10 bases line up with TRBD1. V dropped 4 bases and J dropped 5; count of bases not matched to a gene: 10. Germline loops: CDR1 SGHAT, CDR2 FQNNGV. The CDR3 extends over 16 amino acids. CDR3 sequence reads: CASSWGGQGTIETQYF. The CDR3 DNA sequence: TGTGCCAGCAGCTGGGGGGGACAGGGGACTATTGAGACCCAGTACTTC.

This clonotype was seen ten or more times. The genes are TRBV28 and TRBJ2-7; 10 bases match TRBD1. Germline trimming cut 5 bases from V and 3 bases from J; bases unmatched to any gene: 7. The CDR3 extends over 15 amino acids. Germline V gene sequence: CDR1 MDHEN, CDR2 SYDVKM. The CDR3 DNA sequence: TGTGCCAGCAGTGCAACCGGGACAGGGGACTACGAGCAGTACTTC. It is translated as CASSATGTGDYEQYF. Full variable domain (rest looked up from reference TRBV28 and TRBJ2-7): DVKVTQSSRYLVKRTGEKVFLECVQDMDHENMFWYRQDPGLGLRLIYFSYDVKMKEKGDIPEGYSVSREKKERFSLILESASTNQTSMYLCASSATGTGDYEQYFGPGTRLTVT.

This clonotype showed up many times. The gene calls are TRBV27 and TRBJ2-2; possibly TRBD2 for D (5 bases). Looked up from germline, CDR1 is MNHEY and CDR2 is SMNVEV (reference sequence). Trimming stripped 3 bases from V and 3 bases from J, with 8 bases between. The length of the CDR3 is 14 residues. In DNA form, the CDR3 reads TGTGCCAGCAGTTTTGGGCGGGACACCGGGGAGCTGTTTTTT. Amino acids: CASSFGRDTGELFF.

This clonotype was seen at least ten times. The V and J genes are TRBV12-3 or TRBV12-4 and TRBJ1-2; D ambiguous. Trimming stripped 5 bases from V and 4 bases from J, with 14 bases between. The CDR3 runs 14 residues. The chain's CDR3 is CASSPTLAGYGYTF. CDR3 sequence (DNA): TGTGCCAGCAGTCCGACACTCGCAGGCTATGGCTACACCTTC.